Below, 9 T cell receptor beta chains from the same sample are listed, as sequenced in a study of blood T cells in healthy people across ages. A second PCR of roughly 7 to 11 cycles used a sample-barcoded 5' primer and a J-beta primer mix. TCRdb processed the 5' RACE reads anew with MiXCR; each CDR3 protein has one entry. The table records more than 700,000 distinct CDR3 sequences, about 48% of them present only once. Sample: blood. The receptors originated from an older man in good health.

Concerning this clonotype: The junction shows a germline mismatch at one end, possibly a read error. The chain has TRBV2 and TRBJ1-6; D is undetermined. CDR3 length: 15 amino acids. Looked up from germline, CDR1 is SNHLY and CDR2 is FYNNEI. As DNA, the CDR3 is TGTGCCGGCAGTAAGACAAACCAAAGGAATTCACCCCTCCACTTT. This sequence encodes CAGSKTNQRNSPLHF.

The CDR3 spells CATSDLRELAGNEQFF. For the CDR3, the DNA is TGTGCCACCAGTGATTTAAGGGAGCTAGCGGGAAATGAGCAGTTCTTC. The V call is TRBV24-1, the J call TRBJ2-1; 9 nucleotides match TRBD2. Germline values: CDR1 KGHDR, CDR2 SFDVKD. This CDR3 has 16 amino acids. The trim removed 1 base at V and 7 bases at J, leaving 7 bases unmatched.

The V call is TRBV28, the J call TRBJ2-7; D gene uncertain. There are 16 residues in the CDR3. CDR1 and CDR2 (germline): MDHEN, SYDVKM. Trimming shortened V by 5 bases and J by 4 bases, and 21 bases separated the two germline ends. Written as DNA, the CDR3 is TGTGCCAGCAGTACCACCGGGCCACAAGCTAGGTACGAGCAGTACTTC. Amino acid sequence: CASSTTGPQARYEQYF. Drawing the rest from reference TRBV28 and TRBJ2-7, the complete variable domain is DVKVTQSSRYLVKRTGEKVFLECVQDMDHENMFWYRQDPGLGLRLIYFSYDVKMKEKGDIPEGYSVSREKKERFSLILESASTNQTSMYLCASSTTGPQARYEQYFGPGTRLTVT.

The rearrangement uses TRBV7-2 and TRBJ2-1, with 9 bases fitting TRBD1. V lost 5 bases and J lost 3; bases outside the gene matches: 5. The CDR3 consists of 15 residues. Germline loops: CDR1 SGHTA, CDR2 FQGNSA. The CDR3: CASSQPGQGYNEQFF. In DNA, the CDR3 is TGTGCCAGCAGCCAACCGGGACAGGGCTACAATGAGCAGTTCTTC.

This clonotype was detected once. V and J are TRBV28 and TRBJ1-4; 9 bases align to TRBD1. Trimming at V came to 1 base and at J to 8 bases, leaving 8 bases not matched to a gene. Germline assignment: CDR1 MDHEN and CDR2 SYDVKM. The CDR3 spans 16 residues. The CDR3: CASSLSRTGVREKLFF. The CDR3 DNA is TGTGCCAGCAGTTTATCTCGGACAGGGGTTCGCGAAAAACTGTTTTTT.

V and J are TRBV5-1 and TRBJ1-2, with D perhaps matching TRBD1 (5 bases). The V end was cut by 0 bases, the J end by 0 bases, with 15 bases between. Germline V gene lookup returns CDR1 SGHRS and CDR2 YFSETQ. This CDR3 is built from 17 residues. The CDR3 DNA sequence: TGCGCCAGCAGCTTGGCCCTAGTGGGGGAGCCTAACTATGGCTACACCTTC. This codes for CASSLALVGEPNYGYTF.

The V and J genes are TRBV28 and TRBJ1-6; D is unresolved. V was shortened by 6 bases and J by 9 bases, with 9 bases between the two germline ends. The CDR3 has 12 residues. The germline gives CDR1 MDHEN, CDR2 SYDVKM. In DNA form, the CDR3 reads TGTGCCAGCAGACCCCCGCGTTCACCCCTCCACTTT. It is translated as CASRPPRSPLHF.

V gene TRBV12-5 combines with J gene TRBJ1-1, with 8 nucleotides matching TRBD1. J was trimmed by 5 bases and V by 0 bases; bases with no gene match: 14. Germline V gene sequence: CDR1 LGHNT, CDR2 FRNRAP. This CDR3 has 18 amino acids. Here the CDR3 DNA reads TGTGCTAGTGGTTTGGTATTGGGGCAGGGGGCTCGGAGGACTGAAGCTTTCTTT. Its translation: CASGLVLGQGARRTEAFF.

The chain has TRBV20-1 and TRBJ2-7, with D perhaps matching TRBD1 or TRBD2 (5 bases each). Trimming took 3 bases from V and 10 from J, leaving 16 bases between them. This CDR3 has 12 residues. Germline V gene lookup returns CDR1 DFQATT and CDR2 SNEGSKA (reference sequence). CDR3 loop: CSARGTVGAQYF. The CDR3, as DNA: TGCAGTGCTAGGGGGACGGTCGGGGCCCAGTACTTC.